The clone carrying this T cell receptor beta chain was seen many times. Its antigen is as yet unknown. A process of 5'RACE template switching, which added a universal primer site and UMIs, was used to make TCR cDNA. TCRdb reprocessed the 5' RACE reads via MiXCR and lists one record per CDR3 protein. The sample consists of roughly 310,000 distinct CDR3 sequences, roughly 3.5% of them appearing once. These data are taken from a study of T cells after yellow fever vaccination. General study results and limits: After the booster, about 95% of CD4 and roughly nine tenths of CD8 primary-response clones were re-detected.

Germline V gene lookup returns CDR1 DFQATT and CDR2 SNEGSKA (reference sequence). Trimming stripped 1 base from V and 0 bases from J, with 10 bases between. There are 16 residues in the CDR3. This chain joins TRBV20-1 and TRBJ2-6, with D unresolved. This sequence was found in a young man who received the YFV17D yellow fever vaccine. The sample consisted of PBMCs, taken on the day of the yellow fever booster vaccination. DNA of the CDR3: TGCAGTGCTAGAGGTCTGGGAAGCTCTGGGGCCAACGTCCTGACTTTC. Its protein is CSARGLGSSGANVLTF.